These 29 T cell receptor beta chains were all obtained from the same sample, sequenced in a study of CD8+ T cells in alopecia areata. As to treatment: oral pan-JAK inhibitor, 5-10 mg twice daily. RNA was extracted and reverse transcribed into cDNA as the sequencing template. Sequenced by immunoSEQ multiplex PCR; TCRdb stores in-frame clones only, minus some. The sample lists about 120,000 clones; about 50% were seen once. The starting material was CD4+ T cells sorted from blood, obtained at week 4, from a patient treated with tofacitinib. The origin of the receptors is a human donor with alopecia areata.

The table lists this clone with a few counts. This sequence joins TRBV30 and TRBJ2-1, with 10 bases aligning to TRBD2. The CDR3 loop spans 15 amino acids. Germline V gene lookup returns CDR1 GTSNPN and CDR2 SVGIG (reference sequence). J was trimmed by 4 bases and V by 7 bases; bases with no gene match: 10. Here the CDR3 reads CAYASGSSRYNEQFF. CDR3 DNA: TGTGCCTACGCTAGCGGGAGCTCTAGGTACAATGAGCAGTTCTTC.

This chain connects TRBV5-1 to TRBJ2-7; D possibly corresponds to TRBD2 (6 bases). The ends were cut back, 1 base at V and 5 bases at J, with 13 bases in the middle. Germline lookup yields CDR1 SGHRS and CDR2 YFSETQ. This CDR3 has 14 residues. The CDR3 DNA follows: TGCGCCAGCAGCTTGTTCGGGGGTGCCCACGAGCAGTACTTC. This codes for CASSLFGGAHEQYF. Full variable domain (remainder filled in from reference TRBV5-1 and TRBJ2-7): KAGVTQTPRYLIKTRGQQVTLSCSPISGHRSVSWYQQTPGQGLQFLFEYFSETQRNKGNFPGRFSGRQFSNSRSEMNVSTLELGDSALYLCASSLFGGAHEQYFGPGTRLTVT.

J is TRBJ2-7 and V is TRBV7-8; no definite D call. The V end was cut by 2 bases, the J end by 6 bases, with 17 bases between. Germline V gene data show CDR1 as SGHVS and CDR2 as FQNEAQ. This CDR3 comprises 15 residues. The CDR3 DNA is TGTGCCAGCAGCTTACTGGCCACTTACCCGACCGAGCAGTACTTC. Protein product: CASSLLATYPTEQYF.

CDR3 in amino acids: CASSQPTRVGGYTF. The CDR3 coding sequence is TGCGCCAGCAGCCAACCTACAAGGGTTGGGGGCTACACCTTC. The chain is built from TRBV4-1 and TRBJ1-2; the D is unclear. The CDR3 covers 14 residues. Per germline, CDR1 MGHRA and CDR2 YSYEKL. Trimming pared 2 bases from V and 8 bases from J, leaving 15 bases between.

The chain couples TRBV19 to TRBJ1-2; a possible D gene is TRBD1 (6 bases). Trimming stripped 6 bases from V and 5 bases from J, with 16 bases between. Germline V lookup: CDR1 LNHDA, CDR2 SQIVND (reference sequence). This CDR3 contains 14 residues. The CDR3: CASRPTGDLYGYTF. The CDR3, as DNA: TGTGCCAGTAGACCGACAGGCGACCTATATGGCTACACCTTC. The variable domain in full, completed from reference TRBV19 and TRBJ1-2, reads DGGITQSPKYLFRKEGQNVTLSCEQNLNHDAMYWYRQDPGQGLRLIYYSQIVNDFQKGDIAEGYSVSREKKESFPLTVTSAQKNPTAFYLCASRPTGDLYGYTFGSGTRLTVV.

This clone was picked up a small number of times. J is TRBJ2-7 and V is TRBV4-1, with no clear D. Germline CDR1 reads MGHRA; CDR2 reads YSYEKL. The CDR3 has 19 residues. Trimming pared 0 bases from V and 3 bases from J, leaving 24 bases between. CDR3 coding DNA: TGCGCCAGCAGCCAAGACGGGCCTCCAACCCCATCAGCGTACTACGAGCAGTACTTC. Residues: CASSQDGPPTPSAYYEQYF.

The CDR3 bases are TGTGCCTGGAGTGTACAAGAGGGTCAGCCCCAGCATTTT. Translated: CAWSVQEGQPQHF. This chain links TRBV30 with TRBJ1-5; unclear D gene. Germline V lookup: CDR1 GTSNPN, CDR2 SVGIG (reference sequence). The CDR3 sequence is 13 residues long. Deletions cut 0 bases from V and 6 bases from J, with 9 bases between. The entire variable domain, with the rest obtained from reference TRBV30 and TRBJ1-5, is as follows: SQTIHQWPATLVQPVGSPLSLECTVEGTSNPNLYWYRQAAGRGLQLLFYSVGIGQISSEVPQNLSASRPQDRQFILSSKKLLLSDSGFYLCAWSVQEGQPQHFGDGTRLSIL.

This clone was recorded at least ten times. This chain uses TRBV11-2 with TRBJ1-1; a weak D match, TRBD1 (6 bases). V lost 5 bases and J 12 bases, leaving 13 bases between the germline ends. The CDR3 runs to 11 residues. Germline lookup yields CDR1 SGHAT and CDR2 FQNNGV. CDR3 loop: CASSPSQGTFF. CDR3 sequence (DNA): TGTGCCAGCAGCCCCTCACAGGGAACTTTCTTT.

The rearrangement joins TRBV2 to TRBJ2-7; tentatively, D is TRBD1 (5 bases). Germline values: CDR1 SNHLY, CDR2 FYNNEI. Trimming left V 3 bases short and J 2 bases short, with 11 bases between. The CDR3 is 14 amino acids. The CDR3 coding sequence is TGTGCCAGCAGTGAGCAGGGCGAGGCCTACGAGCAGTACTTC. Translating gives CASSEQGEAYEQYF.

V usage is TRBV5-1 and J usage is TRBJ1-2; 8 positions match TRBD1. Germline V gene lookup returns CDR1 SGHRS and CDR2 YFSETQ. V dropped 2 bases and J dropped 4; count of bases not matched to a gene: 4. There are 14 residues in the CDR3. The CDR3 DNA sequence: TGCGCCAGCAGCTTCACCGGGACAGGCTATGGCTACACCTTC. Protein sequence: CASSFTGTGYGYTF.

This clone was detected only a few times. The rearrangement joins TRBV7-9 to TRBJ1-1, with D possibly matching TRBD1 (5 bases). V was trimmed by 4 bases and J by 4 bases, leaving 13 bases between them. This CDR3 region has 14 residues. In germline, CDR1 is SEHNR, CDR2 FQNEAQ (reference sequence). This CDR3 reads CASSWGGDRTEAFF. DNA of the CDR3: TGTGCCAGCAGCTGGGGAGGGGATCGCACTGAAGCTTTCTTT. The full variable domain, completed using reference TRBV7-9 and TRBJ1-1, is DTGVSQNPRHKITKRGQNVTFRCDPISEHNRLYWYRQTLGQGPEFLTYFQNEAQLEKSRLLSDRFSAERPKGSFSTLEIQRTEQGDSAMYLCASSWGGDRTEAFFGQGTRLTVV.

This rearrangement joins TRBV30 to TRBJ2-7; 11 bases agree with TRBD1. The CDR3 is 15 residues long. V lost 4 bases, J lost 3 bases, and 8 bases stayed unmatched. Germline V gene data show CDR1 as GTSNPN and CDR2 as SVGIG (reference sequence). The CDR3 here is CAWKRSGTGGYEQYF. CDR3 coding DNA: TGTGCCTGGAAGAGATCCGGGACAGGGGGCTACGAGCAGTACTTC.

This clone showed up just a few times. The V gene is TRBV5-6, the J gene TRBJ1-5; the D gene is possibly TRBD1 (5 bases). Trimming took 4 bases from V and 0 from J, leaving 8 bases between them. CDR3 length equals 14 residues. Germline values: CDR1 SGHDT, CDR2 YYEEEE. CDR3 nucleotide sequence: TGTGCCAGCAGCCGGAGGGGTAGCAATCAGCCCCAGCATTTT. This codes for CASSRRGSNQPQHF.

This clone was seen only once. J is TRBJ2-5 and V is TRBV5-1; a possible D gene is TRBD2 (5 bases). The V end lost 6 bases, the J end lost 5 bases, and 11 bases lay between the germline ends. CDR3 length equals 12 residues. Germline-derived CDR1 and CDR2 are SGHRS and YFSETQ. The CDR3 sequence is CASNSRGETQYF. DNA for the CDR3: TGCGCCAGCAACTCGAGAGGGGAGACCCAGTACTTC.

This clone was counted between two and nine times. The V gene is TRBV19, the J gene TRBJ2-7; 9 bases align to TRBD1. Germline trimming cut 5 bases from V and 1 base from J; bases unmatched to any gene: 6. CDR1 is LNHDA and CDR2 is SQIVND in the germline V gene (reference sequence). CDR3 length equals 15 residues. The DNA of the CDR3 is TGTGCCAGTAGTCCCGGGACAGGGTCTTCCTACGAGCAGTACTTC. Its translation: CASSPGTGSSYEQYF.

V is TRBV6-5 and J is TRBJ2-7; D call uncertain. The CDR3 consists of 14 residues. The V end was cut by 0 bases, the J end by 3 bases, with 9 bases between. Germline V lookup: CDR1 MNHEY, CDR2 SVGAGI. This chain's CDR3 is CASSYSRHVYEQYF. The CDR3 DNA follows: TGTGCCAGCAGTTACTCCCGACATGTCTACGAGCAGTACTTC.

The J gene is TRBJ2-1, the V gene TRBV5-6; weak D call: TRBD2 (5 bases). CDR3 size: 11 residues. From germline, CDR1 is SGHDT and CDR2 YYEEEE. Deletions cut 3 bases from V and 7 bases from J, with 5 bases between. The CDR3 DNA reads TGTGCCAGCAGCTCGGGGAATGAGCAGTTCTTC. It specifies CASSSGNEQFF. The variable domain in full, completed from reference TRBV5-6 and TRBJ2-1, reads DAGVTQSPTHLIKTRGQQVTLRCSPKSGHDTVSWYQQALGQGPQFIFQYYEEEERQRGNFPDRFSGHQFPNYSSELNVNALLLGDSALYLCASSSGNEQFFGPGTRLTVL.

The V and J genes are TRBV4-1 and TRBJ2-3, with no clear D. Deletions cut 1 base from V and 1 base from J, with 9 bases between. CDR1 is MGHRA, CDR2 YSYEKL, per germline. The CDR3 is made up of 15 amino acids. The CDR3 loop is CASSQVGIRTDTQYF. The CDR3 DNA follows: TGCGCCAGCAGCCAAGTGGGGATTCGCACAGATACGCAGTATTTT.

This chain uses TRBV11-2 with TRBJ2-1; 14 nucleotides match TRBD2. Losses at the gene ends were 5 bases for V and 3 bases for J; bases not matched to a gene: 12. Germline CDR1 SGHAT, CDR2 FQNNGV. The length of the CDR3 is 19 residues. Here the CDR3 DNA reads TGTGCCAGCAGCCCCCGCCCGACGACTAGCGGGGGGGGCTACAATGAGCAGTTCTTC. Translated: CASSPRPTTSGGGYNEQFF.

The chain carries TRBV30 and TRBJ2-7; D possibly corresponds to TRBD2 (5 bases). The CDR3 runs to 14 residues. Germline V gene data show CDR1 as GTSNPN and CDR2 as SVGIG (reference sequence). The V end was cut by 4 bases, the J end by 0 bases, with 13 bases between. The CDR3 nucleotides read TGTGCCTGGACAGGACTTTCGAGCTCCTACGAGCAGTACTTC. It translates to CAWTGLSSSYEQYF.

The chain carries TRBV9 and TRBJ1-2; perhaps TRBD1 as D (5 bases). Trimming pared 4 bases from V and 1 base from J, leaving 14 bases between. The CDR3 is 15 residues long. Germline loops: CDR1 SGDLS, CDR2 YYNGEE. This CDR3 is CASSPRGGNNYGYTF. DNA of the CDR3: TGTGCCAGCAGCCCCCGGGGGGGGAATAACTATGGCTACACCTTC. The full variable domain, its missing parts supplied by reference TRBV9 and TRBJ1-2, is DSGVTQTPKHLITATGQRVTLRCSPRSGDLSVYWYQQSLDQGLQFLIQYYNGEERAKGNILERFSAQQFPDLHSELNLSSLELGDSALYFCASSPRGGNNYGYTFGSGTRLTVV.

V usage is TRBV6-5 and J usage is TRBJ2-4; D is unclear. CDR3 size: 12 residues. Germline V CDR1 and CDR2: MNHEY, SVGAGI. The V end lost 11 bases, the J end lost 7 bases, and 15 bases lay between the germline ends. In DNA form, the CDR3 reads TGTGCCGCAAGTGGACCCAGGAACATTCAGTACTTC. Translating it yields CAASGPRNIQYF.

This clone was seen a handful of times. The V gene is TRBV5-4, the J gene TRBJ1-1; TRBD1 agrees at 9 bases. The CDR3 runs 15 residues. Germline V gives CDR1 SGHNT, CDR2 YYREEE (reference sequence). V gave up 4 bases and J gave up 1 base; unmatched junction bases: 5. CDR3 protein: CASSPRTGENTEAFF. In DNA form, the CDR3 reads TGTGCCAGCAGCCCTCGGACAGGGGAGAACACTGAAGCTTTCTTT.

This clone was seen more than once but under ten times. The DNA for the CDR3 is TGCAGCGTTGAAGAACTGCAGCATAGCAATCAGCCCCAGCATTTT. It translates to CSVEELQHSNQPQHF. The chain joins TRBV29-1 to TRBJ1-5; D gene unclear. CDR3 length: 15 residues. The germline CDR1 and CDR2 sequences are SQVTM and ANQGSEA. V was shortened by 0 bases and J by 0 bases, with 9 bases between the two germline ends. Drawing the rest from reference TRBV29-1 and TRBJ1-5, the complete variable domain is SAVISQKPSRDICQRGTSLTIQCQVDSQVTMMFWYRQQPGQSLTLIATANQGSEATYESGFVIDKFPISRPNLTFSTLTVSNMSPEDSSIYLCSVEELQHSNQPQHFGDGTRLSIL.

V is TRBV6-5 and J is TRBJ1-2; 7 bases line up with TRBD1. The CDR3 is made up of 15 amino acids. V was pared by 0 bases and J by 7 bases, with 8 bases of the junction left unmatched. Germline V gives CDR1 MNHEY, CDR2 SVGAGI. The CDR3 DNA reads as TGTGCCAGCAGTTACTCGGGCAGGGGGTTAGGTGGCTACACCTTC. Translation: CASSYSGRGLGGYTF.

V gene TRBV30 combines with J gene TRBJ1-1, with 8 bases aligning to TRBD1. The CDR3 sequence is 12 residues long. Germline CDR1 GTSNPN, CDR2 SVGIG (reference sequence). V was pared by 2 bases and J by 11 bases, with 7 bases of the junction left unmatched. DNA of the CDR3: TGTGCCTGGAGTCGCAGGGGGCCGGAGGCTTTCTTT. This sequence encodes CAWSRRGPEAFF.

This clone was observed a few times. The chain joins TRBV28 to TRBJ1-4; TRBD1 aligns across 10 bases. Trimming removed 5 bases from V and 8 bases from J; junction bases left unmatched: 8. This CDR3 region has 15 residues. CDR1 and CDR2 (germline): MDHEN, SYDVKM. CDR3 nucleotide sequence: TGTGCCAGCAGTCTCTCCGGGACAGGGGAAGAAAAACTGTTTTTT. It codes for CASSLSGTGEEKLFF.

The sample holds a few counts of this clone. J is TRBJ2-7 and V is TRBV6-5, with D maybe TRBD2 (6 bases). CDR1 MNHEY and CDR2 SVGAGI come from the germline V gene. The V and J ends lost 7 bases and 4 bases respectively, with 11 bases between them. The CDR3 loop spans 12 amino acids. The CDR3 DNA reads as TGTGCCAGCATCGGAGGGTTTTACGAGCAGTACTTC. Residues: CASIGGFYEQYF.

This clone was counted between two and nine times. V gene TRBV7-9 combines with J gene TRBJ1-1; no clear D. CDR1 and CDR2 (germline): SEHNR, FQNEAQ (reference sequence). Trimming shortened V by 5 bases and J by 2 bases, and 12 bases separated the two germline ends. The CDR3 sequence is 14 residues long. CDR3 protein: CASSIRDTNTEAFF. The CDR3 DNA sequence: TGTGCCAGCAGCATCCGAGACACTAACACTGAAGCTTTCTTT. Combining the CDR3 with reference TRBV7-9 and TRBJ1-1 gives the whole variable domain DTGVSQNPRHKITKRGQNVTFRCDPISEHNRLYWYRQTLGQGPEFLTYFQNEAQLEKSRLLSDRFSAERPKGSFSTLEIQRTEQGDSAMYLCASSIRDTNTEAFFGQGTRLTVV.